Below, 30 T cell receptor beta chains from the same sample are listed, as sequenced in a study of OX40 agonist ivuxolimab in advanced cancers. Assay used: immunoSEQ multiplex PCR; TCRdb lists only in-frame clones, some missing. The sample yields more than 55,000 clones, over 70% seen once. Sequenced material: CD4+ or CD8+ T cells sorted from blood, taken in a trial of the OX40 agonist ivuxolimab. These receptors came from an adult with an advanced solid tumor such as melanoma, head and neck, liver or kidney cancer.

Details on this clone: Other DNA sequences in this specimen translate into the identical CDR3. The chain carries TRBV5-1 and TRBJ2-5; D is uncertain. The length of the CDR3 is 12 residues. The ends were cut back, 1 base at V and 5 bases at J, with 6 bases in the middle. Per the germline V gene, CDR1 is SGHRS and CDR2 is YFSETQ. The CDR3 DNA follows: TGCGCCAGCAGCTTGCAGCAGGAGACCCAGTACTTC. Translation gives CASSLQQETQYF.

This clone was observed a few times. The V and J genes are TRBV5-1 and TRBJ1-2; D is unclear. V was shortened by 5 bases and J by 8 bases, with 13 bases between the two germline ends. Germline V gives CDR1 SGHRS, CDR2 YFSETQ. CDR3 length: 12 amino acids. This CDR3 is CASSSEGSGYTF. The CDR3 bases are TGCGCCAGCAGTTCAGAGGGTTCGGGCTACACCTTC.

The chain combines TRBV2 with TRBJ1-3, with TRBD1 matching over 7 bases. Germline lookup yields CDR1 SNHLY and CDR2 FYNNEI. This CDR3 comprises 21 residues. J lost 0 bases, V lost 6 bases, and 23 bases had no gene match. CDR3: CASRELRDSESSIFSGNTIYF. The CDR3, as DNA: TGTGCCAGCAGAGAACTTCGGGACAGCGAGAGTTCGATCTTCTCTGGAAACACCATATATTTT.

This clone was counted between two and nine times. This CDR3 is CASSQVRGQGNNEQFF. The CDR3 DNA sequence: TGCGCCAGCAGCCAAGTTAGGGGACAGGGGAACAATGAGCAGTTCTTC. J is TRBJ2-1 and V is TRBV4-1; 10 bases line up with TRBD1. Germline lookup yields CDR1 MGHRA and CDR2 YSYEKL. This CDR3 comprises 16 residues. Germline trimming cut 1 base from V and 5 bases from J; bases unmatched to any gene: 5.

The V gene is TRBV6-1, the J gene TRBJ2-3; D remains ambiguous. Trimming removed 2 bases from V and 3 bases from J, with 9 bases in between. The CDR3 has 14 amino acids. CDR1 is MNHNS and CDR2 is SASEGT in the germline V gene. CDR3 nucleotides: TGTGCCAGCAGTGAATCGGACCCTACAGATACGCAGTATTTT. It codes for CASSESDPTDTQYF.

This chain links TRBV2 with TRBJ1-1, with 9 bases lining up with TRBD1. From germline, CDR1 is SNHLY and CDR2 FYNNEI. The CDR3 has 14 amino acids. V shed 1 base and J 10 bases; nucleotides not matched to a gene: 7. The CDR3 protein is CASSEGPGTGTAFF. The CDR3 coding sequence is TGTGCCAGCAGTGAAGGCCCCGGGACAGGGACAGCTTTCTTT.

The V and J genes are TRBV5-1 and TRBJ2-1; the D is unclear. CDR1 is SGHRS, CDR2 YFSETQ, per germline. The V end was cut by 0 bases, the J end by 5 bases, with 6 bases between. This CDR3 comprises 13 residues. CDR3 nucleotides: TGCGCCAGCAGCTTGGGGAACAACAATGAGCAGTTCTTC. Residues: CASSLGNNNEQFF.

This clone has more than one count but fewer than ten. The gene calls are TRBV6-5 and TRBJ1-1, with 8 bases lining up with TRBD1. V shed 0 bases, J shed 5 bases, and the junction held 5 bases outside the gene matches. The CDR3 is 15 residues long. Germline-derived CDR1 and CDR2 are MNHEY and SVGAGI. The CDR3 protein is CASSYSGQGKTEAFF. For the CDR3, the DNA is TGTGCCAGCAGTTACTCTGGACAGGGAAAGACTGAAGCTTTCTTT.

The rearrangement joins TRBV5-1 to TRBJ2-7, with TRBD1 identical over 7 bases. The V and J ends lost 1 base and 2 bases, in that order; junction bases with no gene match: 3. The CDR3 extends over 14 amino acids. Germline assignment: CDR1 SGHRS and CDR2 YFSETQ. Written as DNA, the CDR3 is TGCGCCAGCAGCTTGTCGGGACAGACCTACGAGCAGTACTTC. Translation: CASSLSGQTYEQYF.

This rearrangement joins TRBV7-9 to TRBJ2-5; 11 positions agree with TRBD1. After removal of 5 bases from V and 5 bases from J, the junction contained 7 bases not matched to a gene. CDR1 and CDR2 (germline): SEHNR, FQNEAQ (reference sequence). The CDR3 is 15 amino acids. The CDR3 DNA is TGTGCCAGCAGCCCCGGACAGGGGGCGTTGGAGACCCAGTACTTC. Translating gives CASSPGQGALETQYF.

The V call is TRBV5-6, the J call TRBJ2-7, with 8 bases lining up with TRBD2. J lost 3 bases, V lost 3 bases, and 5 bases had no gene match. Germline V CDR1 and CDR2: SGHDT, YYEEEE. CDR3 length: 14 amino acids. The DNA of the CDR3 is TGTGCCAGCAGCTGGGGACTAGGGGACTACGAGCAGTACTTC. It encodes CASSWGLGDYEQYF.

The chain links TRBV4-3 to TRBJ2-7; 7 nucleotides line up with TRBD1. The CDR3 contains 13 residues. Germline CDR1 LGHNA, CDR2 YSLEER. Germline trimming cut 3 bases from V and 3 bases from J; bases unmatched to any gene: 2. The CDR3 protein is CASSHGTDYEQYF. The CDR3 DNA sequence: TGCGCCAGCAGCCACGGGACAGACTACGAGCAGTACTTC.

V gene TRBV7-2 combines with J gene TRBJ2-5; possibly TRBD1 for D (5 bases). Trimming cost V 3 bases and J 5 bases, with 19 bases left between them. Germline lookup yields CDR1 SGHTA and CDR2 FQGNSA. The CDR3 runs to 16 residues. CDR3 bases: TGTGCCAGCAGCTTCAGAAAGGGTGGGGCTCGGGAGACCCAGTACTTC. Its translation is CASSFRKGGARETQYF.

V gene TRBV29-1 combines with J gene TRBJ1-5, with D maybe TRBD1 (5 bases). The CDR3 is 13 amino acids. Trimming took off 6 bases at V and 2 bases at J, with 11 bases between the two ends. Germline V gene lookup returns CDR1 SQVTM and CDR2 ANQGSEA. The CDR3 protein is CSVGGDGNQPQHF. CDR3 DNA sequence: TGCAGCGTAGGAGGGGATGGCAATCAGCCCCAGCATTTT.

V usage is TRBV18 and J usage is TRBJ1-2; TRBD1 is a possible D gene (5 bases). Germline CDR1 KGHSH, CDR2 LQKENI. This CDR3 contains 13 residues. V lost 4 bases and J 6 bases, leaving 12 bases between the germline ends. Written as DNA, the CDR3 is TGTGCCAGCTCACTCCGGGCGGGGGATGGCTACACCTTC. Protein: CASSLRAGDGYTF.

The gene calls are TRBV5-1 and TRBJ2-3; TRBD2 agrees at 8 bases. The V gene's germline CDR1 is SGHRS and CDR2 YFSETQ. This CDR3 has 16 amino acids. The V and J ends lost 1 base and 1 base, in that order; junction bases with no gene match: 5. The CDR3 coding sequence is TGCGCCAGCAGCTTGACCGGGGGGGTTGGCACAGATACGCAGTATTTT. As protein: CASSLTGGVGTDTQYF.

This rearrangement joins TRBV7-2 to TRBJ2-1; D is undetermined. The V gene lost 6 bases and the J gene lost 7 bases, with 7 bases spanning the gap. This CDR3 is built from 11 residues. Germline CDR1 and CDR2: SGHTA and FQGNSA. The CDR3 DNA reads as TGTGCCAGCAGAAGAATGAATGAGCAGTTCTTC. Translation: CASRRMNEQFF. The full variable domain, completed using reference TRBV7-2 and TRBJ2-1, is GAGVSQSPSNKVTEKGKDVELRCDPISGHTALYWYRQSLGQGLEFLIYFQGNSAPDKSGLPSDRFSAERTGGSVSTLTIQRTQQEDSAVYLCASRRMNEQFFGPGTRLTVL.

A note on this clone: A far larger clone lies a single base away; this is likely a read error. The rearrangement links TRBV7-3 to TRBJ2-3; D call uncertain. CDR1 is SGHTA and CDR2 is FQGTGA in the germline V gene. The CDR3 is made up of 15 amino acids. Trimming removed 7 bases at V and 2 bases at J, with 16 bases between. CDR3 coding DNA: TGTGCCAGCACCGGCTTTTCAGTTAACACAGATACGCAGTATTTT. Translating gives CASTGFSVNTDTQYF. The whole variable domain, remainder taken from reference TRBV7-3 and TRBJ2-3, is GAGVSQTPSNKVTEKGKYVELRCDPISGHTALYWYRQSLGQGPEFLIYFQGTGAADDSGLPNDRFFAVRPEGSVSTLKIQRTERGDSAVYLCASTGFSVNTDTQYFGPGTRLTVL.

The chain carries TRBV18 and TRBJ2-5, with 9 bases identical to TRBD2. Unmatched junction bases numbered 10, after V lost 2 bases and J lost 0 bases. The CDR3 sequence is 18 residues long. Germline loops: CDR1 KGHSH, CDR2 LQKENI. The CDR3 DNA follows: TGTGCCAGCTCACCAAACGGTAATAGCGGGAGTTACCAAGAGACCCAGTACTTC. Its protein product is CASSPNGNSGSYQETQYF.

The chain is built from TRBV5-6 and TRBJ2-5; 10 bases are a match to TRBD2. Germline V gene data show CDR1 as SGHDT and CDR2 as YYEEEE. The trim removed 2 bases at V and 4 bases at J, leaving 5 bases unmatched. The CDR3 spans 15 residues. The CDR3, as DNA: TGTGCCAGCAGCTTCGAAGCGGGGGGGCCAGAGACCCAGTACTTC. It codes for CASSFEAGGPETQYF.

V and J are TRBV7-3 and TRBJ2-1, with 8 bases that match TRBD1. Trimming cost V 5 bases and J 5 bases; bases outside gene matches: 2. Germline assignment: CDR1 SGHTA and CDR2 FQGTGA. The CDR3 covers 13 residues. CDR3 sequence: CASSLDRDNEQFF. CDR3 DNA: TGTGCCAGCAGCCTGGACAGGGACAATGAGCAGTTCTTC.

The V and J genes are TRBV19 and TRBJ1-5; 7 nucleotides align to TRBD1. CDR3 length: 16 residues. V trimming: 3 bases; J trimming: 3 bases; junction bases outside the gene matches: 8. In germline, CDR1 is LNHDA, CDR2 SQIVND (reference sequence). The CDR3 region is CASSMGTDRLNQPQHF. For the CDR3, the DNA is TGTGCCAGTAGTATGGGGACAGACAGACTCAATCAGCCCCAGCATTTT. Full variable domain (outside the CDR3, taken from reference TRBV19 and TRBJ1-5): DGGITQSPKYLFRKEGQNVTLSCEQNLNHDAMYWYRQDPGQGLRLIYYSQIVNDFQKGDIAEGYSVSREKKESFPLTVTSAQKNPTAFYLCASSMGTDRLNQPQHFGDGTRLSIL.

This rearrangement joins TRBV5-4 to TRBJ2-1; D is perhaps TRBD1 or TRBD2 (5 bases each). V was cut by 5 bases and J by 10 bases, with 10 bases left in between. The CDR3 sequence is 11 residues long. In germline, CDR1 is SGHNT, CDR2 YYREEE (reference sequence). This CDR3 is CASSGDDEQFF. CDR3 DNA: TGTGCCAGCAGTGGGGACGACGAGCAGTTCTTC.

This clone was observed once. The CDR3 nucleotides are TGTGCCAGCAGCGTAGGTGTTCAGGGGGGGAATGAGCAGTTCTTC. Translating gives CASSVGVQGGNEQFF. The genes are TRBV9 and TRBJ2-1; D tentatively fits TRBD1 or TRBD2 (7 bases each). Per the germline V gene, CDR1 is SGDLS and CDR2 is YYNGEE. This CDR3 region has 15 residues. V was clipped by 0 bases and J by 7 bases, with 14 bases between them.

V usage is TRBV4-2 and J usage is TRBJ2-5; tentative D call: TRBD2 (6 bases). V was shortened by 1 base and J by 4 bases, with 10 bases between the two germline ends. The CDR3 consists of 14 residues. The V gene's germline CDR1 is LGHNA and CDR2 YNFKEQ. DNA for the CDR3: TGTGCCAGCAGCCAAGCAGGACTACGAGAGACCCAGTACTTC. This sequence encodes CASSQAGLRETQYF.

The rearrangement links TRBV9 to TRBJ2-1; 10 bases align to TRBD2. V trimming: 0 bases; J trimming: 7 bases; junction bases outside the gene matches: 4. Germline lookup yields CDR1 SGDLS and CDR2 YYNGEE. This CDR3 has 15 residues. The CDR3 loop reads CASSVGLAGENEQFF. The CDR3 coding sequence is TGTGCCAGCAGCGTAGGCCTAGCGGGAGAAAATGAGCAGTTCTTC.

This rearrangement joins TRBV13 to TRBJ1-6; D is possibly TRBD1 (5 bases). Trimming took 5 bases from V and 10 from J, leaving 18 bases between them. This CDR3 has 15 amino acids. CDR1 PRHDT and CDR2 FYEKMQ come from the germline V gene (reference sequence). CDR3 sequence (DNA): TGTGCCAGCAGCGCCCGTAGGGGCACAGGCTCACCCCTCCACTTT. This sequence encodes CASSARRGTGSPLHF.

V is TRBV7-8 and J is TRBJ2-3; D is possibly TRBD2 (6 bases). The germline V gene has CDR1 SGHVS and CDR2 FQNEAQ. This CDR3 is built from 15 residues. Trimming took 5 bases from V and 4 from J, leaving 16 bases between them. Written as DNA, the CDR3 is TGTGCCAGCAGCGTCACTAGCAGCCCCGCAGATACGCAGTATTTT. Amino acids: CASSVTSSPADTQYF.

The gene calls are TRBV2 and TRBJ2-3; TRBD1 is a possible D gene (6 bases). Trimming took 3 bases from V and 5 from J, leaving 15 bases between them. CDR1 SNHLY and CDR2 FYNNEI come from the germline V gene. The CDR3 is made up of 15 amino acids. CDR3 sequence: CASSESGHLGDTQYF. The CDR3, as DNA: TGTGCCAGCAGTGAGTCGGGACACCTCGGAGATACGCAGTATTTT. Looking up the rest from reference TRBV2 and TRBJ2-3 gives the full variable domain: EPEVTQTPSHQVTQMGQEVILRCVPISNHLYFYWYRQILGQKVEFLVSFYNNEISEKSEIFDDQFSVERPDGSNFTLKIRSTKLEDSAMYFCASSESGHLGDTQYFGPGTRLTVL.

The rearrangement links TRBV6-1 to TRBJ1-5, with 8 nucleotides matching TRBD1. Germline-derived CDR1 and CDR2 are MNHNS and SASEGT. The CDR3 contains 15 residues. The V segment lost 6 bases and the J segment 3 bases; nucleotides outside the gene matches: 7. The CDR3 loop reads CASRPSGGNNQPQHF. CDR3 in DNA: TGTGCCAGCAGGCCCTCAGGGGGCAACAATCAGCCCCAGCATTTT.